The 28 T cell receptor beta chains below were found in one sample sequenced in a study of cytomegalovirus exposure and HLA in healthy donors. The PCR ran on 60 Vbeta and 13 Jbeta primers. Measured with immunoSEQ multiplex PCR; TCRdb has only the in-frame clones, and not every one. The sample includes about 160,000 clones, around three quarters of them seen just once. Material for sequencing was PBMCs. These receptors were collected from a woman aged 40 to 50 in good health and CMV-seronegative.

CDR3 protein: CASSPVGQGGRDEQYF. For the CDR3, the DNA is TGTGCCAGCAGCCCTGTGGGACAGGGAGGACGCGACGAGCAGTACTTC. The chain carries TRBV7-2 and TRBJ2-7, with 9 bases lining up with TRBD1. The junction had 13 bases not matched to a gene; V was cut back by 5 bases and J by 5 bases. The germline gives CDR1 SGHTA, CDR2 FQGNSA. CDR3 length: 16 residues.

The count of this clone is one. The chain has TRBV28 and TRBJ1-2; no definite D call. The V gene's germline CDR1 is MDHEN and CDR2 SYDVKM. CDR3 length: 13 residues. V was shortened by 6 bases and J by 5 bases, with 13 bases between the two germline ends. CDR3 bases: TGTGCCAGCAGCTACTCAAGGAGGTATGGCTACACCTTC. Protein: CASSYSRRYGYTF.

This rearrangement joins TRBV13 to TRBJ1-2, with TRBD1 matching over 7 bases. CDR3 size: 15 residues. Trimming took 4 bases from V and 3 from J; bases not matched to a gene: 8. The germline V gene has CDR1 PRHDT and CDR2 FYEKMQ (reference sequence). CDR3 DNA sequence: TGTGCCAGCAGCTACTCGGGACAGACCTACTATGGCTACACCTTC. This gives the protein CASSYSGQTYYGYTF.

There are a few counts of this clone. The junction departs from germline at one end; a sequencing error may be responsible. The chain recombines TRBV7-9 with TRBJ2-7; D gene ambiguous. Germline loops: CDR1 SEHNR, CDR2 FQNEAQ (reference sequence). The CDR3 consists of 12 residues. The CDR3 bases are TGTTCCAGCAGCTTTCAGGCCTACGAGCAGTACTTC. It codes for CSSSFQAYEQYF. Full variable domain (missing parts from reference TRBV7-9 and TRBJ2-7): DTGVSQNPRHKITKRGQNVTFRCDPISEHNRLYWYRQTLGQGPEFLTYFQNEAQLEKSRLLSDRFSAERPKGSFSTLEIQRTEQGDSAMYLCSSSFQAYEQYFGPGTRLTVT.

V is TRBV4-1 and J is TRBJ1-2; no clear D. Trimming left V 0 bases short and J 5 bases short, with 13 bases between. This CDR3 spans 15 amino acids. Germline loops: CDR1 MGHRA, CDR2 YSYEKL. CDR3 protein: CASSQDEQRWYGYTF. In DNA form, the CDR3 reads TGCGCCAGCAGCCAAGATGAGCAGCGCTGGTATGGCTACACCTTC.

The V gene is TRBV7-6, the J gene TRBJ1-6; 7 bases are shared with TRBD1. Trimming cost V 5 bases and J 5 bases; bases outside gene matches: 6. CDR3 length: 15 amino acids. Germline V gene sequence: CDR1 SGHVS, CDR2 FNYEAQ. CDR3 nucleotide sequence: TGTGCCAGCAGCCCCCGACAGGGAAATAATTCACCCCTCCACTTT. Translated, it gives CASSPRQGNNSPLHF. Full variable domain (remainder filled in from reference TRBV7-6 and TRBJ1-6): GAGVSQSPRYKVTKRGQDVALRCDPISGHVSLYWYRQALGQGPEFLTYFNYEAQQDKSGLPNDRFSAERPEGSISTLTIQRTEQRDSAMYRCASSPRQGNNSPLHFGNGTRLTVT.

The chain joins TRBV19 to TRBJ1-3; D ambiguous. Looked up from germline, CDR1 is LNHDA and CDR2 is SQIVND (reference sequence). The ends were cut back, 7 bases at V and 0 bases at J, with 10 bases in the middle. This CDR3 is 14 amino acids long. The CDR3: CASMKPLSGNTIYF. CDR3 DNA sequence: TGTGCCAGTATGAAGCCCCTCTCTGGAAACACCATATATTTT.

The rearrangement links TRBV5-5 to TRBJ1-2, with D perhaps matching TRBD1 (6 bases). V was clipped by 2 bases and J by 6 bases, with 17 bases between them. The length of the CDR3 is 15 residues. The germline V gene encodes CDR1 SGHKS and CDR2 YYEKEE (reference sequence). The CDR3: CASSFFLQGRDGYTF. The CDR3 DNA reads TGTGCCAGCAGCTTCTTTCTACAGGGTCGGGATGGCTACACCTTC.

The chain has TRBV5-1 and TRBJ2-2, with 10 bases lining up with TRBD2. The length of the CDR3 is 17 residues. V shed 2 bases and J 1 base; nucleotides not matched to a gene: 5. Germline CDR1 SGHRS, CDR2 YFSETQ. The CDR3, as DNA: TGCGCCAGCAGCTTAAGACTAGCGGGCGTGAACACCGGGGAGCTGTTTTTT. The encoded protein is CASSLRLAGVNTGELFF.

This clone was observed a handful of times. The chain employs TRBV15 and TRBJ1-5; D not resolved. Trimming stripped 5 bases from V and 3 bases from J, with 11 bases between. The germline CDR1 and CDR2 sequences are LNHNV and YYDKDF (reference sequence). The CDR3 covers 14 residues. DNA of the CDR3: TGTGCCACCAGCCTAACGGGATTCAATCAGCCCCAGCATTTT. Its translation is CATSLTGFNQPQHF.

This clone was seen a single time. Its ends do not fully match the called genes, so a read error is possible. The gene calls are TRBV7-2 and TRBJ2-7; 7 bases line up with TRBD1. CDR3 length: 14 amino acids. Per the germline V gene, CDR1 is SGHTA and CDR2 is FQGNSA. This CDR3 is CASSPANRGYGQYF. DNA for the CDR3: TGTGCCAGCAGCCCCGCAAACAGGGGCTACGGGCAGTACTTC.

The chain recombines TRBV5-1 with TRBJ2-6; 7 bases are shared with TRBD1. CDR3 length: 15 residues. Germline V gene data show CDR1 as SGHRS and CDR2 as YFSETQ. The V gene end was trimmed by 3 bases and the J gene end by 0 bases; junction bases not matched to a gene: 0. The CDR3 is CASSWDSSGANVLTF. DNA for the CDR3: TGCGCCAGCAGCTGGGACAGCTCTGGGGCCAACGTCCTGACTTTC.

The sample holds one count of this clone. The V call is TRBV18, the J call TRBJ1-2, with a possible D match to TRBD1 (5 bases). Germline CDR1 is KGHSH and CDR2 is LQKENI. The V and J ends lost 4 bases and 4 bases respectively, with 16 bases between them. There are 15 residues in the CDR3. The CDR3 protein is CASSLSRDFGYGYTF. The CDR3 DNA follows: TGTGCCAGCTCACTATCCCGGGACTTCGGCTATGGCTACACCTTC.

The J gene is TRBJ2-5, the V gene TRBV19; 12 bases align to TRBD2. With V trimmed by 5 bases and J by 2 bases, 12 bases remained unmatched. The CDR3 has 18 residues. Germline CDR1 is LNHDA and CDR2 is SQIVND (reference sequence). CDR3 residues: CASSGPLKTSGGQETQYF. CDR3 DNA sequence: TGTGCCAGTAGTGGGCCCTTAAAAACTAGCGGGGGGCAAGAGACCCAGTACTTC.

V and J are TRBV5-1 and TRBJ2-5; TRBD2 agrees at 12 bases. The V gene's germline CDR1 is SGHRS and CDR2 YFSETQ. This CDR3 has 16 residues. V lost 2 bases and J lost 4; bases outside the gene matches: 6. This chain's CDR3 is CASSFSLAGGRETQYF. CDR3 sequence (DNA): TGCGCCAGCAGCTTTTCCCTAGCGGGGGGGCGAGAGACCCAGTACTTC.

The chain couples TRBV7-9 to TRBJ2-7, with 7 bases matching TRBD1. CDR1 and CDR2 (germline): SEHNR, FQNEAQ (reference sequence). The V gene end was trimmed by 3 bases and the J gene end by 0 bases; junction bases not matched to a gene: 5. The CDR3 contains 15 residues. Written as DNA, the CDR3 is TGTGCCAGCAGCTTCGAAGGACAGGCCTCCTACGAGCAGTACTTC. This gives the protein CASSFEGQASYEQYF.

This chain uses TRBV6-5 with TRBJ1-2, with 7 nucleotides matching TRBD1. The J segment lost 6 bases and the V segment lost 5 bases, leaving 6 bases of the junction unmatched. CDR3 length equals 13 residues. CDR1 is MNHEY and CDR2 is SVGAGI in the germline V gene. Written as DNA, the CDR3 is TGTGCCAGCAGTGGGACAGATGACCATGGCTACACCTTC. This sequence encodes CASSGTDDHGYTF.

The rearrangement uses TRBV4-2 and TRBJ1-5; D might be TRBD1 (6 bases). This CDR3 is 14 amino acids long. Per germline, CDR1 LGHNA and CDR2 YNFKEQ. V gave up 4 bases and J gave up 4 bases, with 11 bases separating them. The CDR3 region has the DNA TGTGCCAGCAGCCCGAGCAGGGGAAATCAGCCCCAGCATTTT. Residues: CASSPSRGNQPQHF.

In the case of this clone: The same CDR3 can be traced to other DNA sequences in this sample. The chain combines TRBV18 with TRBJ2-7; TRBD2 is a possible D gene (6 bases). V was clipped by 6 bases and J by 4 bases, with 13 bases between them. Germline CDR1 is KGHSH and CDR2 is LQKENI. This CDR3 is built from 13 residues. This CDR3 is CASSPREAYEQYF. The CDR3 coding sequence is TGTGCCAGCTCCCCGCGGGAAGCGTACGAGCAGTACTTC.

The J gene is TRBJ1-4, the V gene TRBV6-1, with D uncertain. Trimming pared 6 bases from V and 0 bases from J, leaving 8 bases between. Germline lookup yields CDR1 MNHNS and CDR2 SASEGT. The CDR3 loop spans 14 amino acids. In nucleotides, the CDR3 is TGTGCCAGCAGAAGAGTCGCAACTAATGAAAAACTGTTTTTT. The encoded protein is CASRRVATNEKLFF.

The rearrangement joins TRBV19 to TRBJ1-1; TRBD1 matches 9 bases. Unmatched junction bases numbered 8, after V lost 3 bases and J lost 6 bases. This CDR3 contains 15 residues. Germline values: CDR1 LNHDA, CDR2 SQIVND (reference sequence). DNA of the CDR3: TGTGCCAGTAGTATTGGGGACAGGGATGTCCCTGAAGCTTTCTTT. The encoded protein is CASSIGDRDVPEAFF.

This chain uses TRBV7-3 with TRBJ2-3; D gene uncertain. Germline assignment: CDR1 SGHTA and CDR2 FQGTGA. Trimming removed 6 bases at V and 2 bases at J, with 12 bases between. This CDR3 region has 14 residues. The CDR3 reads CASSPGGSTDTQYF. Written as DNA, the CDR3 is TGTGCCAGCAGTCCCGGCGGATCCACAGATACGCAGTATTTT. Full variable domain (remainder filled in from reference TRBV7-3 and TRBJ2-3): GAGVSQTPSNKVTEKGKYVELRCDPISGHTALYWYRQSLGQGPEFLIYFQGTGAADDSGLPNDRFFAVRPEGSVSTLKIQRTERGDSAVYLCASSPGGSTDTQYFGPGTRLTVL.

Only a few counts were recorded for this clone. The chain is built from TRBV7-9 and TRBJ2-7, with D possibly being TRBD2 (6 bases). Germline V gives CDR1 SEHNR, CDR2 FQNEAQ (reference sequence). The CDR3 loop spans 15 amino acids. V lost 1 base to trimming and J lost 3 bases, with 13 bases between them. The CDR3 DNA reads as TGTGCCAGCAGCTTAGGGGGGGAACTGAACTACGAGCAGTACTTC. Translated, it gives CASSLGGELNYEQYF.

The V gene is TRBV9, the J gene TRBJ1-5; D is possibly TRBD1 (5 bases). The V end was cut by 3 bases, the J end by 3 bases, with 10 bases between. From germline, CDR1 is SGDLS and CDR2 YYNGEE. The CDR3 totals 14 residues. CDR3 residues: CASSATDDNQPQHF. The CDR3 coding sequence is TGTGCCAGCAGCGCGACAGATGACAATCAGCCCCAGCATTTT.

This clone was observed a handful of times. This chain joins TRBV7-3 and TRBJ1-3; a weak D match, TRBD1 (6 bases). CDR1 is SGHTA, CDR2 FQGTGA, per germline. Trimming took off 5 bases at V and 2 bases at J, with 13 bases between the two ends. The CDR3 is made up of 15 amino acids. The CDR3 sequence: CASSAGGGPGNTIYF. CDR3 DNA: TGTGCCAGCAGCGCTGGGGGGGGCCCTGGAAACACCATATATTTT.

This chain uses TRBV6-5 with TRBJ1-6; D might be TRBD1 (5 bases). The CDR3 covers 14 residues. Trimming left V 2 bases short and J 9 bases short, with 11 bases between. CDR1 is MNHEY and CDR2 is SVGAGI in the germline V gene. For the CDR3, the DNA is TGTGCCAGCAGTTACGAAGCAGGGTTTTCACCCCTCCACTTT. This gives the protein CASSYEAGFSPLHF.

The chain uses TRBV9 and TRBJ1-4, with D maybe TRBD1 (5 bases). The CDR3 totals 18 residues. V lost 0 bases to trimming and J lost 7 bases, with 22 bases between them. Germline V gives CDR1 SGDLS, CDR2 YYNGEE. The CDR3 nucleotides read TGTGCCAGCAGCGTAGCTACTGGTGGGGCAGGGAGGGGTGAAAAACTGTTTTTT. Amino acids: CASSVATGGAGRGEKLFF.

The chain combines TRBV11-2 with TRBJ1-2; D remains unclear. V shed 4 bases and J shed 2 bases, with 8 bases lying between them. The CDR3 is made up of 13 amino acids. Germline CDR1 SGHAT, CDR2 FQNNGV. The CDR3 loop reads CASSSGANYGYTF. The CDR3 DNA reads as TGTGCCAGCAGCTCTGGAGCAAACTATGGCTACACCTTC.